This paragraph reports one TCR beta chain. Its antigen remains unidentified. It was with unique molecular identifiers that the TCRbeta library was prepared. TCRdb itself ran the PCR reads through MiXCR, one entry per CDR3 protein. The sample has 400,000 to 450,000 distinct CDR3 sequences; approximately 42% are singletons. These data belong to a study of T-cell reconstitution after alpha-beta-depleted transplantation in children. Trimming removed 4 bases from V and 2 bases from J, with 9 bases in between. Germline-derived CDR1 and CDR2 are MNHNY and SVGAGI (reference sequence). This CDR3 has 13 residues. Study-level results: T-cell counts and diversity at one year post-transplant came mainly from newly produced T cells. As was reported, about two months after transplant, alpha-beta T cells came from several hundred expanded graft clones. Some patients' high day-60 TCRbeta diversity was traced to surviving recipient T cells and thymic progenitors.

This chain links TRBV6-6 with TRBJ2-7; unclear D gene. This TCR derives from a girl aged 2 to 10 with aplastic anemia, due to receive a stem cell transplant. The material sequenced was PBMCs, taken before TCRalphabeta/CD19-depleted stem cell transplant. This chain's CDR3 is CASSFDGTYEQYF. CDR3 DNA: TGTGCCAGCAGTTTCGACGGTACCTACGAGCAGTACTTC.